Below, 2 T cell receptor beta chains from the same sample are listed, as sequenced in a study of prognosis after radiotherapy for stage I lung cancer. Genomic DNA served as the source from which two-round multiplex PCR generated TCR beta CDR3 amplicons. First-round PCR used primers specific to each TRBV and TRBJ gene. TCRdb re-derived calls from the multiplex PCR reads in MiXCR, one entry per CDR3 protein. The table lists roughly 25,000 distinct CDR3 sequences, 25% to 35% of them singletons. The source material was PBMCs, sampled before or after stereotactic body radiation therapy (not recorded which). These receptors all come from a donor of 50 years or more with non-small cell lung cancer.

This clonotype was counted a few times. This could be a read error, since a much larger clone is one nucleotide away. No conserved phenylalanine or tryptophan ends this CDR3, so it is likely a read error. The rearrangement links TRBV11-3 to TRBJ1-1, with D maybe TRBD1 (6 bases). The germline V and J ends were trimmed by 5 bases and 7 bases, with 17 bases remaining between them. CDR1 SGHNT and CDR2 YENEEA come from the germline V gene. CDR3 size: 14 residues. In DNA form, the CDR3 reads TGTGCCAGCAGCGGGAGGGTAGGGGGGCTTGAAGCTTTCCTT. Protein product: CASSGRVGGLEAFL.

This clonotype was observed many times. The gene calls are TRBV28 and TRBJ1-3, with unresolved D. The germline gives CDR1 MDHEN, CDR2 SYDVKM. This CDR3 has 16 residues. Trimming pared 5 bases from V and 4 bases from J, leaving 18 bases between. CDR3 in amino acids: CASSILTSRPGNTIYF. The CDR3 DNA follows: TGTGCCAGCAGTATCCTGACTAGTAGACCCGGAAACACCATATATTTT.